This TCR beta chain was recorded in a study of blood T cells in healthy people across ages. The CDR3 runs to 15 residues. Trimming shortened V by 4 bases and J by 4 bases, and 17 bases separated the two germline ends. The V gene's germline CDR1 is MNHEY and CDR2 SMNVEV (reference sequence). Healthy Russian Caucasian donors spanned ages about 6 to 95 years. Points from the study as a whole: Long-lived and aged donors differed, with more naive CD4+ cells and higher diversity in the long-lived.

This clonotype was detected only once. No antigen is known for it. It was with a sample-barcoded 5' primer and a J-beta primer mix that a second PCR of roughly 6 to 12 cycles was run. Unique molecular identifiers of 12 random nucleotides labeled each cDNA. One entry per CDR3 protein, called by TCRdb with MiXCR from the 5' RACE reads. The sample includes some 640,000 distinct CDR3 sequences, around 48% seen only once; the top ten take 30% to 40%. The V call is TRBV27, the J call TRBJ2-7, with unresolved D. The sample taken for sequencing was blood. The sequence was collected from a woman aged 55-69 years in good health. CDR3 bases: TGTGCCAGCAGTTCCCCCCGAATGGCCCTATACGAGCAGTACTTC. Its translation is CASSSPRMALYEQYF.